The 14 T cell receptor beta chains below all came from one sample that was sequenced in a study of PD-L1 blockade in urothelial cancer (TCRdb year 2017). The time point label corresponds to: peripheral blood 6 weeks after treatment start. Library prep was done by the immunoSEQ multiplex PCR assay. What TCRdb holds here is the immuneACCESS table cut down to in-frame rearrangements. Part of the clones is not present; checked against another copy, under half of the missing clones reflect an unresolved V gene, and the others are unexplained. The sample has tens of thousands of clones on record, approximately 85% of them singletons. Clones ranked in the top ten supply approximately 1.8% of the sample. Here the sequenced sample was PBMCs, taken around atezolizumab (anti-PD-L1) treatment. These receptors came from a man in his forties or fifties with urothelial cancer.

This chain connects TRBV7-2 to TRBJ2-7; TRBD1 aligns across 10 bases. The length of the CDR3 is 13 residues. Trimming at V came to 5 bases and at J to 3 bases, leaving 1 base not matched to a gene. The germline V gene has CDR1 SGHTA and CDR2 FQGNSA. DNA of the CDR3: TGTGCCAGCAGCCGGACAGGGGGCTACGAGCAGTACTTC. Amino acid sequence: CASSRTGGYEQYF.

V usage is TRBV5-4 and J usage is TRBJ2-2; 7 bases map to TRBD1. CDR1 is SGHNT and CDR2 is YYREEE in the germline V gene (reference sequence). This CDR3 is 16 amino acids long. V lost 4 bases and J lost 0; bases outside the gene matches: 6. This CDR3 is CASSTGTASNTGELFF. In DNA form, the CDR3 reads TGTGCCAGCAGCACAGGGACAGCGTCGAACACCGGGGAGCTGTTTTTT. Full variable domain (missing parts from reference TRBV5-4 and TRBJ2-2): ETGVTQSPTHLIKTRGQQVTLRCSSQSGHNTVSWYQQALGQGPQFIFQYYREEENGRGNFPPRFSGLQFPNYSSELNVNALELDDSALYLCASSTGTASNTGELFFGEGSRLTVL.

CDR3 in DNA: TGTGCCAGCAGCTTAGATCGGACTAGCGGGAAGTCTAATGAGCAGTTCTTC. Translation gives CASSLDRTSGKSNEQFF. The chain links TRBV11-2 to TRBJ2-1, with 12 bases aligning to TRBD2. J was trimmed by 7 bases and V by 0 bases; bases with no gene match: 7. The germline V gene encodes CDR1 SGHAT and CDR2 FQNNGV. The CDR3 loop spans 17 amino acids. Full variable domain (rest looked up from reference TRBV11-2 and TRBJ2-1): EAGVAQSPRYKIIEKRQSVAFWCNPISGHATLYWYQQILGQGPKLLIQFQNNGVVDDSQLPKDRFSAERLKGVDSTLKIQPAKLEDSAVYLCASSLDRTSGKSNEQFFGPGTRLTVL.

This chain uses TRBV6-4 with TRBJ1-1; no clear D gene. Between the trimmed V and J ends, which lost 10 bases and 1 base, there was a span of 22 bases. CDR1 and CDR2 from the germline V gene are MRHNA and SNTAGT. The CDR3 has 16 amino acids. CDR3 coding DNA: TGTGCCACCGTTCTCGTGGCTAGAAAACCGAACACTGAAGCTTTCTTT. It is translated as CATVLVARKPNTEAFF.

The chain couples TRBV21-1 to TRBJ2-2; the DNA was not compared with TRBD2, the D call given in the table. TRBV21-1 is a documented pseudogene. This CDR3 spans 15 amino acids. This CDR3 reads CASSKESRSAGELFF. CDR3 DNA sequence: TGTGCCAGCAGCAAAGAGTCTAGGTCGGCCGGGGAGCTGTTTTTT.

The chain is built from TRBV7-2 and TRBJ2-7; D is unresolved. The germline CDR1 and CDR2 sequences are SGHTA and FQGNSA. The ends were cut back, 2 bases at V and 2 bases at J, with 7 bases in the middle. The CDR3 sequence is 13 residues long. The CDR3 here is CASSLPFPYEQYF. DNA for the CDR3: TGTGCCAGCAGCTTACCCTTTCCCTACGAGCAGTACTTC. The variable domain in full, with the rest retrieved from reference TRBV7-2 and TRBJ2-7, is GAGVSQSPSNKVTEKGKDVELRCDPISGHTALYWYRQSLGQGLEFLIYFQGNSAPDKSGLPSDRFSAERTGGSVSTLTIQRTQQEDSAVYLCASSLPFPYEQYFGPGTRLTVT.

This rearrangement joins TRBV10-2 to TRBJ2-2; 9 positions match TRBD2. The ends lost 2 bases at V and 0 bases at J; junction bases unmatched: 1. The CDR3 runs to 16 residues. Germline V lookup: CDR1 WSHSY, CDR2 SAAADI. CDR3 protein: CASSERLAANTGELFF. DNA for the CDR3: TGCGCCAGCAGTGAGAGACTAGCGGCGAACACCGGGGAGCTGTTTTTT.

This clone was counted a few times. This sequence joins TRBV5-1 and TRBJ2-6; D call uncertain. The CDR3 runs 15 residues. V was shortened by 4 bases and J by 0 bases, with 8 bases between the two germline ends. Germline-derived CDR1 and CDR2 are SGHRS and YFSETQ. In DNA, the CDR3 is TGCGCCAGCAGCCTCGAGATCTCTGGGGCCAACGTCCTGACTTTC. It is translated as CASSLEISGANVLTF.

The rearrangement joins TRBV28 to TRBJ2-4, with 7 bases aligning to TRBD2. Germline trimming cut 7 bases from V and 1 base from J; bases unmatched to any gene: 13. This CDR3 has 17 residues. CDR1 and CDR2 (germline): MDHEN, SYDVKM. The CDR3 protein is CASNPGGVKFAKNIQYF. In DNA, the CDR3 is TGTGCCAGCAACCCTGGGGGGGTGAAGTTTGCCAAAAACATTCAGTACTTC.

A few counts support this clone. The chain is built from TRBV9 and TRBJ2-5; 14 positions agree with TRBD2. The CDR3 is made up of 18 amino acids. Per the germline V gene, CDR1 is SGDLS and CDR2 is YYNGEE. V lost 0 bases to trimming and J lost 4 bases; unmatched junction nucleotides: 8. The CDR3 coding sequence is TGTGCCAGCAGCGTAGCTGGGGGACTAGCGGGGGCTGGAGAGACCCAGTACTTC. Protein product: CASSVAGGLAGAGETQYF. Full variable domain (remainder filled in from reference TRBV9 and TRBJ2-5): DSGVTQTPKHLITATGQRVTLRCSPRSGDLSVYWYQQSLDQGLQFLIQYYNGEERAKGNILERFSAQQFPDLHSELNLSSLELGDSALYFCASSVAGGLAGAGETQYFGPGTRLLVL.

The chain carries TRBV9 and TRBJ2-2; 7 bases line up with TRBD1. J was trimmed by 6 bases and V by 0 bases; bases with no gene match: 14. The CDR3 is 18 residues long. Per germline, CDR1 SGDLS and CDR2 YYNGEE. Here the CDR3 reads CASSVGQGTGFAAGELFF. DNA for the CDR3: TGTGCCAGCAGCGTAGGACAGGGAACAGGCTTCGCCGCCGGGGAGCTGTTTTTT. Drawing the rest from reference TRBV9 and TRBJ2-2, the complete variable domain is DSGVTQTPKHLITATGQRVTLRCSPRSGDLSVYWYQQSLDQGLQFLIQYYNGEERAKGNILERFSAQQFPDLHSELNLSSLELGDSALYFCASSVGQGTGFAAGELFFGEGSRLTVL.

The rearrangement uses TRBV2 and TRBJ1-2; 9 nucleotides agree with TRBD1. The V and J ends lost 6 bases and 5 bases, in that order; junction bases with no gene match: 4. The germline gives CDR1 SNHLY, CDR2 FYNNEI. The CDR3 is made up of 13 amino acids. Written as DNA, the CDR3 is TGTGCCAGCAGACTCGGGACAGGGTATGGCTACACCTTC. Amino acids: CASRLGTGYGYTF.

This chain uses TRBV7-9 with TRBJ2-1; possible D gene TRBD1, 6 bases. Germline V gives CDR1 SEHNR, CDR2 FQNEAQ (reference sequence). The CDR3 extends over 15 amino acids. V lost 5 bases to trimming and J lost 0 bases, with 11 bases between them. In nucleotides, the CDR3 is TGTGCCAGCAGCCCCGGGACACCCTCCTACAATGAGCAGTTCTTC. As protein: CASSPGTPSYNEQFF. Combining the CDR3 with reference TRBV7-9 and TRBJ2-1 gives the whole variable domain DTGVSQNPRHKITKRGQNVTFRCDPISEHNRLYWYRQTLGQGPEFLTYFQNEAQLEKSRLLSDRFSAERPKGSFSTLEIQRTEQGDSAMYLCASSPGTPSYNEQFFGPGTRLTVL.

In its sample, this clone was seen a few times. The chain couples TRBV19 to TRBJ2-6, with TRBD1 matching over 8 bases. This CDR3 is 18 amino acids long. Germline CDR1 and CDR2: LNHDA and SQIVND (reference sequence). J gave up 2 bases and V 0 bases, and 6 bases lay outside the gene matches. CDR3 sequence: CASSIDQGAIPGANVLTF. In nucleotides, the CDR3 is TGTGCCAGTAGTATAGATCAGGGGGCGATCCCTGGGGCCAACGTCCTGACTTTC.